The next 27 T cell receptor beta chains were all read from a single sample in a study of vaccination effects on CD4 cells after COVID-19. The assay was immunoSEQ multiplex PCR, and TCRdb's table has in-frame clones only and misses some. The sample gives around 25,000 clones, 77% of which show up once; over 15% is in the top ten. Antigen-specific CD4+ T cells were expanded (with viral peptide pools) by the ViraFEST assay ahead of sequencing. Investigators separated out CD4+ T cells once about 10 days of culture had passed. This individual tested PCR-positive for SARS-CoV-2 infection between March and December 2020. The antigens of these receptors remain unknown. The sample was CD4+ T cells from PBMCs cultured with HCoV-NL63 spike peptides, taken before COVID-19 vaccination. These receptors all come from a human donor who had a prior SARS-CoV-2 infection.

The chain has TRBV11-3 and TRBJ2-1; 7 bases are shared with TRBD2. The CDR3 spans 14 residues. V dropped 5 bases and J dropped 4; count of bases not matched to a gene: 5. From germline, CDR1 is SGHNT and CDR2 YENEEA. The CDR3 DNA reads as TGTGCCAGCAGCCAAGGGACTAATTACAATGAGCAGTTCTTC. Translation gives CASSQGTNYNEQFF.

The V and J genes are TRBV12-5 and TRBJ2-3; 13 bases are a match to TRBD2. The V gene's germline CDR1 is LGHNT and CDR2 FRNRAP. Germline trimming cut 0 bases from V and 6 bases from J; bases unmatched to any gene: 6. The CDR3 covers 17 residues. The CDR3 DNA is TGTGCTAGTGGTTTGGTACTGGGACTAGCGGGAAGGGATACGCAGTATTTT. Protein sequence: CASGLVLGLAGRDTQYF. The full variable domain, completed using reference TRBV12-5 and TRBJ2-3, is DARVTQTPRHKVTEMGQEVTMRCQPILGHNTVFWYRQTMMQGLELLAYFRNRAPLDDSGMPKDRFSAEMPDATLATLKIQPSEPRDSAVYFCASGLVLGLAGRDTQYFGPGTRLTVL.

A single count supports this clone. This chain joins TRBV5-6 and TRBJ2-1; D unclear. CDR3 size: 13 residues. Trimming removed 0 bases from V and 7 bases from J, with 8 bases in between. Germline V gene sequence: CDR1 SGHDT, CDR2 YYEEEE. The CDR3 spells CASSLDRSNEQFF. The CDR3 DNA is TGTGCCAGCAGCTTGGACCGATCGAATGAGCAGTTCTTC.

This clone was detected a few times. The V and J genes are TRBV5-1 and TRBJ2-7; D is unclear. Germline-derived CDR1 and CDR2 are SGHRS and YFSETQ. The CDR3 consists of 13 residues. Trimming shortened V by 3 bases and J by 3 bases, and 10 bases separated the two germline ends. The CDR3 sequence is CASSSPGRYEQYF. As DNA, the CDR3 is TGCGCCAGCAGCTCCCCCGGTCGCTACGAGCAGTACTTC.

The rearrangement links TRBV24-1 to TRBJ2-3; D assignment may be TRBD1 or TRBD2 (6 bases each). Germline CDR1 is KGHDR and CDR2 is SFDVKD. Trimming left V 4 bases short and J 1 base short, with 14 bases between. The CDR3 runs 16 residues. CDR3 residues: CATSDAPGAGTDTQYF. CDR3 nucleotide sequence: TGTGCCACCAGTGACGCTCCGGGGGCGGGCACAGATACGCAGTATTTT.

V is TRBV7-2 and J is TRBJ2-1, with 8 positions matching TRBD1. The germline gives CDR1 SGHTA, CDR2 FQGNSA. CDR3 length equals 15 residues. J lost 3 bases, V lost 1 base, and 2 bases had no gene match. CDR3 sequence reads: CASSLGGQDYNEQFF. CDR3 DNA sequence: TGTGCCAGCAGCTTAGGGGGACAGGACTACAATGAGCAGTTCTTC. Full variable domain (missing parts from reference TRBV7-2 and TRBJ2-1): GAGVSQSPSNKVTEKGKDVELRCDPISGHTALYWYRQSLGQGLEFLIYFQGNSAPDKSGLPSDRFSAERTGGSVSTLTIQRTQQEDSAVYLCASSLGGQDYNEQFFGPGTRLTVL.

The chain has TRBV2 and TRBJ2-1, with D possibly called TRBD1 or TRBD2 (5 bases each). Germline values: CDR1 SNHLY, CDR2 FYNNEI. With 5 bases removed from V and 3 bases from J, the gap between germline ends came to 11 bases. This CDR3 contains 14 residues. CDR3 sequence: CASSRDGFYNEQFF. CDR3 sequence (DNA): TGTGCCAGCAGTCGGGACGGCTTCTACAATGAGCAGTTCTTC.

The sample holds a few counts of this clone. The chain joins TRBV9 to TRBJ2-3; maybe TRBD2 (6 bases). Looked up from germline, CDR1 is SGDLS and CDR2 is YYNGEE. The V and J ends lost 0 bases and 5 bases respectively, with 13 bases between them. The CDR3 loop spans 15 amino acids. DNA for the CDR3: TGTGCCAGCAGCGTAGCGGCATTGGGAGGAGATACGCAGTATTTT. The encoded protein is CASSVAALGGDTQYF. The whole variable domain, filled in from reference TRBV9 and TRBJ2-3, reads DSGVTQTPKHLITATGQRVTLRCSPRSGDLSVYWYQQSLDQGLQFLIQYYNGEERAKGNILERFSAQQFPDLHSELNLSSLELGDSALYFCASSVAALGGDTQYFGPGTRLTVL.

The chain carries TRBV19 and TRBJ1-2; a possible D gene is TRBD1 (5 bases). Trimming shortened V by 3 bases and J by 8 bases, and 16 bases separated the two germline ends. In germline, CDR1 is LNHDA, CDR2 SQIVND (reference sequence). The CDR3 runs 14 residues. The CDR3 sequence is CASSIPSGIGGYTF. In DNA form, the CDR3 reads TGTGCCAGTAGTATCCCGTCAGGGATTGGCGGCTACACCTTC.

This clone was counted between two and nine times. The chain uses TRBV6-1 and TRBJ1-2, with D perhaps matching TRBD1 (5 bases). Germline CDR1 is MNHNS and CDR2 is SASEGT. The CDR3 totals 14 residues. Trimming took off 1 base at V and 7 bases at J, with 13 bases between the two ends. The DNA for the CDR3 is TGTGCCAGCAGTGAAGGGGGCGTTCTCCGTGGCTACACCTTC. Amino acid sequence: CASSEGGVLRGYTF.

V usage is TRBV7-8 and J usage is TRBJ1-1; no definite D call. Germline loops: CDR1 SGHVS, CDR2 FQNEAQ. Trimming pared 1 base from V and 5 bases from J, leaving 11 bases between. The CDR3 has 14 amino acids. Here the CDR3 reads CASSLGSGLTEAFF. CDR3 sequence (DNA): TGTGCCAGCAGCTTAGGTAGTGGATTGACTGAAGCTTTCTTT.

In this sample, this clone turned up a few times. CDR3 DNA sequence: TGTGCCAGCAGCTTACCGGGACTAGCGGGTTACGAGCAGTTCTTC. This translates into CASSLPGLAGYEQFF. The chain combines TRBV7-9 with TRBJ2-1; 12 bases are a match to TRBD2. The CDR3 runs 15 residues. V was clipped by 2 bases and J by 10 bases; unmatched bases: 6. CDR1 SEHNR and CDR2 FQNEAQ come from the germline V gene (reference sequence).

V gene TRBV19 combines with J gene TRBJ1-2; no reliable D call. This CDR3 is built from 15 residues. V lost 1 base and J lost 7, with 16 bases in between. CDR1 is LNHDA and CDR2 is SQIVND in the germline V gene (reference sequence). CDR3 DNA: TGTGCCAGTAGTATAGCCGGTGGGCCCCGCGGTGGCTACACCTTC. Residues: CASSIAGGPRGGYTF.

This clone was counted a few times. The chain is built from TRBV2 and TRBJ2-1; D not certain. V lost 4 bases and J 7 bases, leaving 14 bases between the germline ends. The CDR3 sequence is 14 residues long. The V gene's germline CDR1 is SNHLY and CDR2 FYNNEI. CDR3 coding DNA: TGTGCCAGCAGTGGGTTTGGCTCCAGTAATGAGCAGTTCTTC. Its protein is CASSGFGSSNEQFF. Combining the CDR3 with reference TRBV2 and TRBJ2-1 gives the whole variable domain EPEVTQTPSHQVTQMGQEVILRCVPISNHLYFYWYRQILGQKVEFLVSFYNNEISEKSEIFDDQFSVERPDGSNFTLKIRSTKLEDSAMYFCASSGFGSSNEQFFGPGTRLTVL.

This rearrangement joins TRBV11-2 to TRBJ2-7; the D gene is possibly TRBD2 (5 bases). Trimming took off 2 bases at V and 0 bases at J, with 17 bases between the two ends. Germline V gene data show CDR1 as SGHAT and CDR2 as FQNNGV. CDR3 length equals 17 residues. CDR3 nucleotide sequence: TGTGCCAGCAGCTTATATTTTGGGAGCCGGGCCTCCTACGAGCAGTACTTC. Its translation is CASSLYFGSRASYEQYF.

CDR3 protein: CATSEGHRNTEAFF. The CDR3, as DNA: TGTGCCACCAGTGAGGGACATCGGAACACTGAAGCTTTCTTT. The chain carries TRBV24-1 and TRBJ1-1; a possible D gene is TRBD1 (6 bases). The CDR3 contains 14 residues. V lost 4 bases and J 1 base, leaving 9 bases between the germline ends. CDR1 KGHDR and CDR2 SFDVKD come from the germline V gene.

CDR3 DNA sequence: TGTGCCAGCAGCGCGAGGGGGATTGATGAAAAACTGTTTTTT. It specifies CASSARGIDEKLFF. The J gene is TRBJ1-4, the V gene TRBV9; perhaps TRBD1 as D (6 bases). CDR1 and CDR2 (germline): SGDLS, YYNGEE. The CDR3 has 14 residues. V gave up 3 bases and J gave up 6 bases, with 12 bases separating them.

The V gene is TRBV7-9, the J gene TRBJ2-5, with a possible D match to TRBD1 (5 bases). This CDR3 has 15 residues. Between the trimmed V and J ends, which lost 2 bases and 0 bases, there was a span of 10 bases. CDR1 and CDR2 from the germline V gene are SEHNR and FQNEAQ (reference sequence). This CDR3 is CASSLQGGDQETQYF. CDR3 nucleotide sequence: TGTGCCAGCAGCTTACAGGGTGGGGACCAAGAGACCCAGTACTTC.

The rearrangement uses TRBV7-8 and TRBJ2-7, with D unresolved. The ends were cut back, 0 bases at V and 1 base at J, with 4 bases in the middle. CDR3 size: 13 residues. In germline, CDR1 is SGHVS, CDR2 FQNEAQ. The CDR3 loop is CASSLAGSYEQYF. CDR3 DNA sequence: TGTGCCAGCAGCTTAGCTGGTTCCTACGAGCAGTACTTC.

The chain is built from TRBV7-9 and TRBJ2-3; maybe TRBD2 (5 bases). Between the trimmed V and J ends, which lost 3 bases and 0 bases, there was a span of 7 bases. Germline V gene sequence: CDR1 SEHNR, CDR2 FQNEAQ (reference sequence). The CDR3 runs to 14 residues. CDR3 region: CASSFGGSTDTQYF. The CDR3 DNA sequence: TGTGCCAGCAGCTTCGGCGGGAGCACAGATACGCAGTATTTT.

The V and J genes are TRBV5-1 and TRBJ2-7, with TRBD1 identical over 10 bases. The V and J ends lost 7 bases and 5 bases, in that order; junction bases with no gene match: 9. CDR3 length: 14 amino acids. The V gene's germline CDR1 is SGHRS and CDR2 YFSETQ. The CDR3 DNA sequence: TGCGCCAGCGCACTCCGGACAGGGGGTGACGAGCAGTACTTC. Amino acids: CASALRTGGDEQYF.

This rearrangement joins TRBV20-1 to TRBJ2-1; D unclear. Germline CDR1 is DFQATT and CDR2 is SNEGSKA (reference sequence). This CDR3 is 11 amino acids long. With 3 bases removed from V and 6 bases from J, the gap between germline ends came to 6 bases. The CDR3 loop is CSASHSNEQFF. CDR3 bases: TGCAGTGCTAGTCATAGCAATGAGCAGTTCTTC.

The CDR3 here is CASRQHRDGTYEQYF. CDR3 DNA sequence: TGTGCCAGTAGACAGCACAGGGACGGAACCTACGAGCAGTACTTC. The chain is built from TRBV19 and TRBJ2-7; TRBD1 is a possible D gene (6 bases). Trimming removed 6 bases at V and 2 bases at J, with 17 bases between. The CDR3 is made up of 15 amino acids. CDR1 and CDR2 from the germline V gene are LNHDA and SQIVND (reference sequence). Supplemented by reference TRBV19 and TRBJ2-7, the full variable domain reads DGGITQSPKYLFRKEGQNVTLSCEQNLNHDAMYWYRQDPGQGLRLIYYSQIVNDFQKGDIAEGYSVSREKKESFPLTVTSAQKNPTAFYLCASRQHRDGTYEQYFGPGTRLTVT.

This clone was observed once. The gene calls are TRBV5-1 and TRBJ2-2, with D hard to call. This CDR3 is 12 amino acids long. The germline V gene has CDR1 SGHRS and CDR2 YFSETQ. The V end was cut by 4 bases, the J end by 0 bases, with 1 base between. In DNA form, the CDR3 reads TGCGCCAGCAGCCCGAACACCGGGGAGCTGTTTTTT. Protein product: CASSPNTGELFF.

The CDR3 DNA follows: TGTGCCAGTAGCCATCAGAGGGGAAATAATTCACCCCTCCACTTT. Translated, it gives CASSHQRGNNSPLHF. V gene TRBV19 combines with J gene TRBJ1-6, with D tentatively TRBD1 (5 bases). The germline V gene encodes CDR1 LNHDA and CDR2 SQIVND (reference sequence). The germline V and J ends were trimmed by 6 bases and 5 bases, with 14 bases remaining between them. This CDR3 region has 15 residues.

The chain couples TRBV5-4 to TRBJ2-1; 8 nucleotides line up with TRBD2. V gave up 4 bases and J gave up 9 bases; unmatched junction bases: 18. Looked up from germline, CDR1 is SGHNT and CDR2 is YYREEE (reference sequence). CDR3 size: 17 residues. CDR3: CASSIEISAGGRGEQFF. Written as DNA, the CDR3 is TGTGCCAGCAGCATCGAGATTAGCGCGGGAGGTCGTGGTGAGCAGTTCTTC. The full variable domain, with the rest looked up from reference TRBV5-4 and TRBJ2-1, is ETGVTQSPTHLIKTRGQQVTLRCSSQSGHNTVSWYQQALGQGPQFIFQYYREEENGRGNFPPRFSGLQFPNYSSELNVNALELDDSALYLCASSIEISAGGRGEQFFGPGTRLTVL.

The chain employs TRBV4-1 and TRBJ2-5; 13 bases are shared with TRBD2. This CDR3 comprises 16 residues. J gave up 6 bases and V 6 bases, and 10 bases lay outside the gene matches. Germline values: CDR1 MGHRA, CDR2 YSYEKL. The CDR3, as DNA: TGCGCCAGCAGTCCCGGACTAGCGGGAGTGGTAAAGACCCAGTACTTC. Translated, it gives CASSPGLAGVVKTQYF.